Sequencing of this T cell receptor beta chain was carried out in a study of shared clonotypes between healthy human individuals. General observations from the study: Generally, estimated richness proved larger in naive subsets than it did in memory subsets.

Running of the assay took place at deep level. Per sorted-subset replicate PCR, input was approximately 210 ng DNA, representing around 29,000 T cell genomes. Profiling relied on immunoSEQ multiplex PCR, and the TCRdb table lists in-frame clones only, not all of them. The table has about 550,000 clones, roughly 96% seen once. V was pared by 7 bases and J by 1 base, with 16 bases between. Germline V gene lookup returns CDR1 SGHTA and CDR2 FQGTGA. CDR3 size: 15 residues. Naive CD8 isolation took CD45RO-negative cells positively selected for CCR7 and excluded terminally differentiated effector memory CD45RA+ cells. Each sample came from a Caucasian adult donor living in Nashville, Tennessee. A remark on this clone: What it binds is unknown.

The sequencing sample was made of naive CD8+ T cells sorted from blood. The chain is built from TRBV7-3 and TRBJ1-1; no reliable D call. This TCR derives from a woman aged 30 to 39 in good health. CDR3 protein: CASTLNPTANTEAFF. The CDR3 DNA reads TGTGCCAGCACCCTAAACCCAACAGCGAACACTGAAGCTTTCTTT.